This TCR beta chain appears in the sequencing data of a study of identical twins. The donors were all healthy and Caucasian. CDR3 length: 15 residues. V lost 5 bases, J lost 9 bases, and 9 bases stayed unmatched. With regard to this clonotype: Its antigen is currently unknown.

Study outcomes and limitations: Twin-shared out-of-frame alpha sequences showed excess low generation probability.

A universal primer site came from template switching; cDNA carried unique molecular identifiers. TCRdb passed the 5' RACE reads through MiXCR, listing each CDR3 protein once. The sample includes approximately 550,000 distinct CDR3 sequences, around 22% of them seen just once. This sample also appeared in a second study, on yellow fever vaccine responses in identical twins. That investigation notes: Reports say the vaccine T cell response in twins looked partly convergent and partly personalized.

This TCR came from a woman aged 18-30 years in good health. This sequence joins TRBV12-3 or TRBV12-4 and TRBJ2-1; 11 positions agree with TRBD2. Sequencing input: CD4+ T cells sorted from blood. The CDR3 DNA follows: TGTGCCAGCAGTCCCAGACTAGCGGGATGGGGTGAGCAGTTCTTC. Residues: CASSPRLAGWGEQFF.